The entry below describes one TCR beta chain. Its specificity is not known. TCR sequencing used cDNA made by reverse transcription of extracted RNA. Clones were sequenced by immunoSEQ multiplex PCR, and TCRdb holds only the in-frame ones, with some missing. The table lists about 180,000 clones, around 51% of them singletons. The entry originates in a study of CD8+ T cells in alopecia areata. Treatment here: oral pan-JAK inhibitor, 5-10 mg twice daily. Specimens obtained from alopecia areata patients comprised lesional scalp punch biopsies and peripheral blood. Isolation of CD4+ and CD8+ T cells from PBMCs was achieved by sorting. Findings of the study overall: Both scalp clonality and the expanded CD8+ clones among the top 100 showed a significant decrease with tofacitinib. With one nonresponder, baseline CD8+ expansion's link to response remains uncertain.

The TCR originated in a human donor with alopecia areata. The sample was CD8+ T cells sorted from blood, taken at approximately week 51, from a patient treated with tofacitinib.

CDR3 bases: TGTGCCAGCAGCCCGAGGATCGGGAGAGGGAATGAGCAGTTCTTC. It translates to CASSPRIGRGNEQFF. The J gene is TRBJ2-1, the V gene TRBV7-6, with a possible D match to TRBD2 (6 bases). V gave up 5 bases and J gave up 7 bases, with 18 bases separating them. The germline CDR1 and CDR2 sequences are SGHVS and FNYEAQ. The CDR3 runs 15 residues.